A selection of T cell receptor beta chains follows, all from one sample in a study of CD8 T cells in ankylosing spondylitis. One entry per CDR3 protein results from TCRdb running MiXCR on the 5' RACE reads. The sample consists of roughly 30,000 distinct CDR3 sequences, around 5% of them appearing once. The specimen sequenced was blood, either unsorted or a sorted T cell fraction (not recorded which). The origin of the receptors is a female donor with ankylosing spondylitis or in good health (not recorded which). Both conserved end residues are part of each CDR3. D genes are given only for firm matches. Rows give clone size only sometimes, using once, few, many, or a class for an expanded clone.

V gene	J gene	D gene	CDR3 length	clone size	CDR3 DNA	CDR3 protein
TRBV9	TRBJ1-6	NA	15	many	TGTGCCAGCAGCGTAGGGCAGGGTCCGCATTCACCCCTCCACTTT	CASSVGQGPHSPLHF
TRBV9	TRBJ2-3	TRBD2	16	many	TGTGCCAGCAGCGGGACTAGCCATCCCAGGGCAGATACGCAGTATTTT	CASSGTSHPRADTQYF
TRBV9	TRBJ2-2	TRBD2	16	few	TGTGCCAGCAGCGTCCAGACTAGCGGTCACACCGGGGAGCTGTTTTTT	CASSVQTSGHTGELFF
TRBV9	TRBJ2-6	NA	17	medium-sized	TGTGCCAGCAGCGTAGATTGGAGGGCCTCTGGGGCCAACGTCCTGACTTTC	CASSVDWRASGANVLTF
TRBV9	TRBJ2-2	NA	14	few	TGTGCCAGCAGAGACAAGACGAACACCGGGGAGCTGTTTTTT	CASRDKTNTGELFF
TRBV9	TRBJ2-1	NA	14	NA	TGTGCCAACAGCGTAAGAGACTGGATGGGTGAGCAGTTCTTC	CANSVRDWMGEQFF
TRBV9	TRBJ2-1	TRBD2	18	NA	TGTGCCAGCAGCGTAGGTGAGAGAAGGACTAGACCGGAGGATGAGCAGTTCTTC	CASSVGERRTRPEDEQFF
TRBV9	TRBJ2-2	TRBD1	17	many	TGTGCCAGCAGCGTAGGGGGGACAGGGGCAGCAACCGGGGAGCTGTTTTTT	CASSVGGTGAATGELFF
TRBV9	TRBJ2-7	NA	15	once	TGTGCCAGCAGCGACGGGACGGCGGGTATCGACGAGCAGTACTTC	CASSDGTAGIDEQYF
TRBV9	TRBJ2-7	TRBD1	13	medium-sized	TGTGCCAGCAGCGCGCGACAGGGAAGCGAGCAGTACTTC	CASSARQGSEQYF
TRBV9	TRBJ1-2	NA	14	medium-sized	TGTGCCAGCAGCGTAGAACAGGCTCCCTATGGCTACACCTTC	CASSVEQAPYGYTF
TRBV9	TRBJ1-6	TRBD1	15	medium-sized	TGTGCCAGCAGCGCCACCGGGACAGGGGATTCACCCCTCCACTTT	CASSATGTGDSPLHF
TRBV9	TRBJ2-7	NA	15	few	TGTGCCAGCAGCGTAATCCCCGGTCTCCTCCACGAGCAGTACTTC	CASSVIPGLLHEQYF
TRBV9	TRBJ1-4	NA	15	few	TGTGCCAGCAGCGTAGACCCGGGACCAGGGGAAAAACTGTTTTTT	CASSVDPGPGEKLFF
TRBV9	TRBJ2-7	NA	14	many	TGTGCCAGCAGCGCCCGGACCTCCGCTAGTGAGCAGTACTTC	CASSARTSASEQYF
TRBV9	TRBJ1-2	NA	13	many	TGTGCCAGCAGCTTCGGGGCTAACTATGGCTACACCTTC	CASSFGANYGYTF
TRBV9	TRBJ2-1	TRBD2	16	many	TGTGCCAGCAGCGCCGAGGCTAGCGGGAGGGTCAATGAGCAGTTCTTC	CASSAEASGRVNEQFF
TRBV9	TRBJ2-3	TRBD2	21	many	TGTGCCAGCAGCGCACCCAGAGCCGGGACTAGCGGGAGGTTAAGCACAGATACGCAGTATTTT	CASSAPRAGTSGRLSTDTQYF
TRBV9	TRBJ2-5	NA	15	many	TGTGCCAGCAGCTTTTCACGGGAGTTCGGAGAGACCCAGTACTTC	CASSFSREFGETQYF
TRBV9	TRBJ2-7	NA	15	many	TGTGCCAGCAGCGTAGCTCTGGGGGCCCACTACGAGCAGTACTTC	CASSVALGAHYEQYF
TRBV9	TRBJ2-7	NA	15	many	TGTGCCAGCAGCGTAGGGGACCAGAGGACCTACGAGCAGTACTTC	CASSVGDQRTYEQYF
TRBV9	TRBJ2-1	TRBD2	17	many	TGTGCCAGCAGCGAAACATCCCGACTAGCGGGGGAAGATGAGCAGTTCTTC	CASSETSRLAGEDEQFF
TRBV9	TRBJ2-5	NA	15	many	TGTGCCAGCAGCGTAGCTCAGGGGCGGCCCGAGACCCAGTACTTC	CASSVAQGRPETQYF
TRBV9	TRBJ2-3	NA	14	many	TGTGCCAGCAGCGTGTCTAGCGACACAGATACGCAGTATTTT	CASSVSSDTDTQYF
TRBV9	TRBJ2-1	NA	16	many	TGTGCCAGCAGCGTAGCGGCGGGACCCCCCTACAATGAGCAGTTCTTC	CASSVAAGPPYNEQFF
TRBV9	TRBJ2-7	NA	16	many	TGTGCCAGCAGCGCGGATCCGGGACATAGCTCCTACGAGCAGTACTTC	CASSADPGHSSYEQYF
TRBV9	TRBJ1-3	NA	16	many	TGTGCCAGCAGCGTAACCCCAGGGCACTCTGGAAACACCATATATTTT	CASSVTPGHSGNTIYF
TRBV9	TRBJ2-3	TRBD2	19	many	TGTGCCAGCAGCGTAAGTTCGAAGGGAGCGGGGGGCCAGTCTGCTACGCAGTATTTT	CASSVSSKGAGGQSATQYF
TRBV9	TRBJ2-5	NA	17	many	TGTGCCAGCAGCGTAGATGGGGGGTCCCCCGCAACGGCGACCCAGTACTTC	CASSVDGGSPATATQYF
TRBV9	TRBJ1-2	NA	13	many	TGTGCCAGCAGCGTAGATGGTGGCTATGGCTACACCTTC	CASSVDGGYGYTF